The 8 T cell receptor beta chains below were found in one sample sequenced in a study of identical twins. TCRdb re-derived calls from the 5' RACE reads in MiXCR, one entry per CDR3 protein. The sample has 1.5 million or so distinct CDR3 sequences, 32% seen once. Input material: cord blood. These receptors were collected from a newborn girl in good health.

There are a few counts of this clonotype. The CDR3 protein is CASSQALGSYNEQFF. CDR3 sequence (DNA): TGTGCCAGCAGCCAAGCCCTCGGGAGCTACAATGAGCAGTTCTTC. The chain recombines TRBV4-2 with TRBJ2-1; D may be TRBD2 (6 bases). Germline loops: CDR1 LGHNA, CDR2 YNFKEQ. This CDR3 region has 15 residues. V was trimmed by 1 base and J by 3 bases, leaving 10 bases between them.

The chain is built from TRBV28 and TRBJ1-2, with 7 positions matching TRBD1. Losses at the gene ends were 6 bases for V and 8 bases for J; bases not matched to a gene: 12. This CDR3 has 14 residues. The germline gives CDR1 MDHEN, CDR2 SYDVKM. The CDR3 spells CASRSGGRLGGYTF. As DNA, the CDR3 is TGTGCCAGCAGGTCAGGGGGACGGCTGGGGGGCTACACCTTC.

This chain joins TRBV2 and TRBJ2-1; tentative D call: TRBD1 (5 bases). Germline CDR1 is SNHLY and CDR2 is FYNNEI. CDR3 size: 14 residues. The V end was cut by 3 bases, the J end by 1 base, with 7 bases between. In nucleotides, the CDR3 is TGTGCCAGCAGTGACCAGGGATCCTACAATGAGCAGTTCTTC. It encodes CASSDQGSYNEQFF. Drawing the rest from reference TRBV2 and TRBJ2-1, the complete variable domain is EPEVTQTPSHQVTQMGQEVILRCVPISNHLYFYWYRQILGQKVEFLVSFYNNEISEKSEIFDDQFSVERPDGSNFTLKIRSTKLEDSAMYFCASSDQGSYNEQFFGPGTRLTVL.

The table lists this clonotype with a few counts. The rearrangement links TRBV5-5 to TRBJ2-7, with 7 bases matching TRBD1. This CDR3 has 14 amino acids. With V trimmed by 2 bases and J by 3 bases, 5 bases remained unmatched. Germline CDR1 reads SGHKS; CDR2 reads YYEKEE (reference sequence). This CDR3 reads CASSLGTVIYEQYF. The CDR3 DNA reads TGTGCCAGCAGCTTAGGGACAGTGATCTACGAGCAGTACTTC.

The chain combines TRBV20-1 with TRBJ1-5; perhaps TRBD1 as D (6 bases). Trimming cost V 3 bases and J 4 bases, with 16 bases left between them. Germline CDR1 is DFQATT and CDR2 is SNEGSKA (reference sequence). This CDR3 contains 15 residues. The DNA of the CDR3 is TGCAGTGCTAGCGGGGTTGGGGGCGGTAATCAGCCCCAGCATTTT. Its translation is CSASGVGGGNQPQHF.

V is TRBV6-1 and J is TRBJ2-3, with TRBD2 matching over 11 bases. CDR3 length equals 15 residues. V shed 7 bases, J shed 1 base, and the junction held 4 bases outside the gene matches. Germline lookup yields CDR1 MNHNS and CDR2 SASEGT. The CDR3 region is CASNQGLAGTDTQYF. In DNA form, the CDR3 reads TGTGCCAGCAATCAGGGACTAGCGGGCACAGATACGCAGTATTTT.

The chain is built from TRBV20-1 and TRBJ1-5; 7 bases fit TRBD1. CDR3 length equals 14 residues. Trimming cost V 2 bases and J 1 base; bases outside gene matches: 2. Looked up from germline, CDR1 is DFQATT and CDR2 is SNEGSKA (reference sequence). The CDR3 sequence is CSARWGQSNQPQHF. CDR3 sequence (DNA): TGCAGTGCTAGATGGGGACAGAGCAATCAGCCCCAGCATTTT.

A few counts support this clonotype. This chain uses TRBV5-4 with TRBJ1-4, with 8 bases fitting TRBD1. V shed 4 bases, J shed 7 bases, and the junction held 6 bases outside the gene matches. The CDR3 runs to 14 residues. Germline V gene sequence: CDR1 SGHNT, CDR2 YYREEE (reference sequence). CDR3: CASSHTGGGEKLFF. CDR3 sequence (DNA): TGTGCCAGCAGCCATACAGGGGGAGGTGAAAAACTGTTTTTT.